A single sample is the source of the 20 T cell receptor beta chains below, sequenced in a study of early T cells in non-severe SARS-CoV-2 infection. TCRdb reprocessed the 5' RACE reads via MiXCR and lists one record per CDR3 protein. Altogether tens of thousands of distinct CDR3 sequences are present, roughly 13% being singletons, with the ten largest covering about 7.7%. Sequencing was performed on whole blood. The receptor set was obtained from an adult who was a healthcare worker with PCR-confirmed SARS-CoV-2 infection or an uninfected control (not recorded which).

The rearrangement joins TRBV9 to TRBJ1-2; 8 bases fit TRBD1. The CDR3 spans 13 residues. V shed 5 bases and J 3 bases; nucleotides not matched to a gene: 3. The germline V gene has CDR1 SGDLS and CDR2 YYNGEE. The CDR3 reads CASSSDRDYGYTF. DNA for the CDR3: TGTGCCAGCAGTTCGGACAGGGACTATGGCTACACCTTC.

This clonotype was seen a few times. The chain employs TRBV20-1 and TRBJ1-5; D gene uncertain. Per germline, CDR1 DFQATT and CDR2 SNEGSKA (reference sequence). This CDR3 contains 17 residues. The V end lost 0 bases, the J end lost 7 bases, and 22 bases lay between the germline ends. The CDR3 protein is CSARDRIQRKAGQPQHF. CDR3 bases: TGCAGTGCTAGAGATCGGATTCAGAGGAAAGCGGGGCAGCCCCAGCATTTT.

The rearrangement links TRBV6-1 to TRBJ2-7, with a weak D call TRBD2 (5 bases). V gave up 4 bases and J gave up 6 bases, with 10 bases separating them. Per germline, CDR1 MNHNS and CDR2 SASEGT. The CDR3 sequence is 12 residues long. Here the CDR3 reads CASSARRGEQYF. In nucleotides, the CDR3 is TGTGCCAGCAGTGCTAGACGGGGCGAGCAGTACTTC.

The sample holds many counts of this clonotype. V gene TRBV7-8 combines with J gene TRBJ1-1; the match to TRBD1 covers 7 bases. The germline CDR1 and CDR2 sequences are SGHVS and FQNEAQ. The CDR3 consists of 14 residues. J was trimmed by 2 bases and V by 5 bases; bases with no gene match: 5. CDR3: CASSNRGKNTEAFF. CDR3 DNA sequence: TGTGCCAGCAGCAACAGGGGCAAAAACACTGAAGCTTTCTTT.

This rearrangement joins TRBV10-2 to TRBJ2-7; perhaps TRBD1 as D (6 bases). Trimming shortened V by 7 bases and J by 4 bases, and 17 bases separated the two germline ends. In germline, CDR1 is WSHSY, CDR2 SAAADI. The CDR3 loop spans 14 amino acids. The DNA of the CDR3 is TGCGCCAGCAACAGGGACGGCTGGAAATACGAGCAGTACTTC. Translated: CASNRDGWKYEQYF.

This clonotype was counted many times. The V gene is TRBV7-9, the J gene TRBJ2-7; the D gene is possibly TRBD2 (6 bases). V was clipped by 1 base and J by 0 bases, with 7 bases between them. CDR3 length: 14 residues. The germline V gene encodes CDR1 SEHNR and CDR2 FQNEAQ (reference sequence). CDR3 in amino acids: CASSLDGGSYEQYF. The CDR3 bases are TGTGCCAGCAGCTTAGACGGGGGCTCCTACGAGCAGTACTTC.

This clonotype was seen a handful of times. The rearrangement links TRBV2 to TRBJ2-7, with 7 nucleotides matching TRBD2. With 8 bases clipped from V and 3 bases from J, the junction kept 4 bases outside the gene matches. Germline-derived CDR1 and CDR2 are SNHLY and FYNNEI. This CDR3 has 12 residues. This CDR3 reads CASRGVHYEQYF. The CDR3 DNA reads as TGTGCCAGCCGGGGGGTCCACTACGAGCAGTACTTC.

The chain couples TRBV2 to TRBJ1-2; D perhaps matches TRBD1 (6 bases). Trimming shortened V by 6 bases and J by 7 bases, and 18 bases separated the two germline ends. There are 14 residues in the CDR3. CDR1 is SNHLY and CDR2 is FYNNEI in the germline V gene. The CDR3 region has the DNA TGTGCCAGCAGCCTTTCTACAGGGTCGTCTGGCTACACCTTC. Translation: CASSLSTGSSGYTF. The variable domain in full, completed from reference TRBV2 and TRBJ1-2, reads EPEVTQTPSHQVTQMGQEVILRCVPISNHLYFYWYRQILGQKVEFLVSFYNNEISEKSEIFDDQFSVERPDGSNFTLKIRSTKLEDSAMYFCASSLSTGSSGYTFGSGTRLTVV.

At least ten counts were recorded for this clonotype. The chain recombines TRBV5-4 with TRBJ2-1; D call uncertain. The CDR3 sequence is 12 residues long. Germline V lookup: CDR1 SGHNT, CDR2 YYREEE (reference sequence). The V and J ends lost 4 bases and 8 bases respectively, with 10 bases between them. This CDR3 reads CASSPDDYEQFF. The CDR3 DNA sequence: TGTGCCAGCAGCCCCGACGACTATGAGCAGTTCTTC.

V is TRBV10-3 and J is TRBJ2-2; 7 bases are a match to TRBD1. V trimming: 9 bases; J trimming: 5 bases; junction bases outside the gene matches: 6. From germline, CDR1 is ENHRY and CDR2 SYGVKD. The CDR3 is made up of 13 amino acids. The CDR3 DNA sequence: TGTGCCATAAACAGGGGTTCAACCGGGGAGCTGTTTTTT. As protein: CAINRGSTGELFF.

Many counts were recorded for this clonotype. This chain uses TRBV28 with TRBJ2-4; 8 nucleotides agree with TRBD1. V shed 8 bases, J shed 5 bases, and the junction held 5 bases outside the gene matches. The CDR3 is 13 residues long. CDR1 is MDHEN, CDR2 SYDVKM, per germline. The CDR3 region is CASGTGGENIQYF. The CDR3 DNA is TGTGCCAGCGGAACAGGGGGTGAAAACATTCAGTACTTC.

This clonotype was detected many times. The chain employs TRBV20-1 and TRBJ2-7, with 10 bases that match TRBD2. Trimming cost V 7 bases and J 2 bases; bases outside gene matches: 8. Germline lookup yields CDR1 DFQATT and CDR2 SNEGSKA (reference sequence). The CDR3 spans 14 residues. The CDR3 nucleotides read TGCAGTGTTCTTTCTAGCGGGAGAACCTACGAGCAGTACTTC. This encodes CSVLSSGRTYEQYF.

V is TRBV6-4 and J is TRBJ2-2; D gene uncertain. Germline lookup yields CDR1 MRHNA and CDR2 SNTAGT. The CDR3 is 14 amino acids. With 10 bases removed from V and 3 bases from J, the gap between germline ends came to 15 bases. The CDR3 sequence is CANKRDGDTGELFF. CDR3 nucleotide sequence: TGTGCCAACAAAAGGGATGGGGACACCGGGGAGCTGTTTTTT.

The chain recombines TRBV6-1 with TRBJ2-1, with 7 nucleotides matching TRBD2. The CDR3 consists of 15 residues. CDR1 MNHNS and CDR2 SASEGT come from the germline V gene. V shed 3 bases, J shed 3 bases, and the junction held 5 bases outside the gene matches. CDR3 in DNA: TGTGCCAGCAGTGATTATGGCGGGAGCTACAATGAGCAGTTCTTC. Its translation is CASSDYGGSYNEQFF.

This clonotype was counted between two and nine times. The CDR3 DNA reads as TGTGCCAGCAGCGTAGAGATCAGAAGCGGAAAACTGTTTTTT. Its protein product is CASSVEIRSGKLFF. The chain uses TRBV9 and TRBJ1-4, with D hard to call. Trimming left V 0 bases short and J 10 bases short, with 13 bases between. The CDR3 sequence is 14 residues long. From germline, CDR1 is SGDLS and CDR2 YYNGEE.

This clonotype was counted ten times or more. The chain has TRBV28 and TRBJ2-1; D may be TRBD1 (6 bases). The length of the CDR3 is 15 residues. Germline loops: CDR1 MDHEN, CDR2 SYDVKM. The germline V and J ends were trimmed by 4 bases and 7 bases, with 17 bases remaining between them. This chain's CDR3 is CASSSQDRTWNEQFF. The CDR3 DNA reads as TGTGCCAGCAGTTCACAGGACAGAACTTGGAATGAGCAGTTCTTC.

This clonotype was picked up many times. This chain joins TRBV5-4 and TRBJ2-2, with D possibly being TRBD2 (5 bases). V lost 4 bases, J lost 6 bases, and 10 bases lay in between. CDR1 is SGHNT and CDR2 is YYREEE in the germline V gene (reference sequence). The CDR3 loop spans 13 amino acids. CDR3 region: CASSSGLAGELFF. For the CDR3, the DNA is TGTGCCAGCAGCAGCGGACTGGCCGGGGAGCTGTTTTTT.

The CDR3 sequence is CASSAQPGLALDTQYF. In DNA form, the CDR3 reads TGTGCCAGCAGCGCTCAACCGGGACTAGCCCTAGATACGCAGTATTTT. The V and J genes are TRBV9 and TRBJ2-3, with 9 bases aligning to TRBD2. Germline trimming cut 3 bases from V and 5 bases from J; bases unmatched to any gene: 10. The length of the CDR3 is 16 residues. Per the germline V gene, CDR1 is SGDLS and CDR2 is YYNGEE.

This clonotype was picked up one time. The V and J genes are TRBV7-2 and TRBJ2-7; D is perhaps TRBD1 (6 bases). CDR3 length: 12 residues. V was cut by 5 bases and J by 5 bases, with 10 bases left in between. The germline V gene has CDR1 SGHTA and CDR2 FQGNSA. The CDR3 DNA follows: TGTGCCAGCAGCGTCGCAGGGGACGAGCAGTACTTC. This codes for CASSVAGDEQYF.

The table lists this clonotype with a few counts. The chain's CDR3 is CASSSLAGGYEQYF. CDR3 in DNA: TGTGCCAGCAGCTCCCTAGCGGGAGGCTACGAGCAGTACTTC. The rearrangement links TRBV7-2 to TRBJ2-7; TRBD2 matches at 11 bases. V was pared by 4 bases and J by 3 bases, with 2 bases of the junction left unmatched. Germline CDR1 is SGHTA and CDR2 is FQGNSA. This CDR3 is built from 14 residues.